The 26 T cell receptor beta chains reported below all come from one sample, sequenced in a study of GPR56 and killer-like receptors on CD4 memory cells. Reanalyzing the reads, TCRdb keeps one entry per CDR3 protein, without DNA. The sample data list approximately 3,300 distinct CDR3 sequences. FACS enrichment separated five CD4+ populations based on killer cell lectin-like receptor and GPR56 expression. Sequencing used memory CD4+ T cells from blood. Receptor source: a human donor in good health.

Its frequency marks this clonotype as medium-sized. This chain uses TRBV7-2 with TRBJ1-1. The germline V gene has CDR1 SGHTA and CDR2 FQGNSA. The CDR3 totals 15 residues. The CDR3 here is CASYDRGLMNTEAFF.

Frequency places this clonotype as large. The chain is built from TRBV5-6 and TRBJ1-2. In germline, CDR1 is SGHDT, CDR2 YYEEEE. The CDR3 is 12 amino acids. This CDR3 is CASSLKGYGYTF.

The chain joins TRBV20-1 to TRBJ2-1; as DNA is missing, the TRBD2 call by TCRdb cannot be tested. The germline V gene encodes CDR1 DFQATT and CDR2 SNEGSKA (reference sequence). There are 13 residues in the CDR3. The CDR3 reads CSARARVTNEQFF.

This chain uses TRBV11-2 with TRBJ2-3. The CDR3 is 15 residues long. Per the germline V gene, CDR1 is SGHAT and CDR2 is FQNNGV. The CDR3 loop reads CASSRGGTSTDTQYF.

The rearrangement links TRBV4-1 to TRBJ1-4; TCRdb's D call of TRBD1 is untestable without DNA. The CDR3 consists of 18 residues. Per the germline V gene, CDR1 is MGHRA and CDR2 is YSYEKL. The CDR3 sequence: CASSQDPPPGSGSEKLFF.

By frequency, this clonotype is medium-sized (0.01 to 0.1%). The V call is TRBV6-1, the J call TRBJ1-1. This CDR3 is 13 amino acids long. The germline gives CDR1 MNHNS, CDR2 SASEGT. This CDR3 reads CASSEAAGTEAFF.

J is TRBJ2-5 and V is TRBV9; without DNA, the TCRdb call of TRBD1 cannot be checked. Germline values: CDR1 SGDLS, CDR2 YYNGEE. The CDR3 totals 14 residues. The CDR3: CASSTRGDQETQYF.

The chain recombines TRBV20-1 with TRBJ2-7. This CDR3 has 12 residues. Germline CDR1 DFQATT, CDR2 SNEGSKA (reference sequence). CDR3 sequence reads: CSASDDSGEQYF.

The chain employs TRBV12-3 or TRBV12-4 and TRBJ2-5; the TCRdb D gene call, TRBD1, has no DNA to confirm it. This CDR3 spans 14 amino acids. The CDR3 region is CASSLQGGQETQYF.

Frequency places this clonotype as medium-sized. The rearrangement links TRBV29-1 to TRBJ1-1; the TRBD1 assignment by TCRdb is unverifiable without DNA. In germline, CDR1 is SQVTM, CDR2 ANQGSEA. CDR3 length: 14 residues. The CDR3 here is CSVGGGVLNTEAFF.

By frequency, this clonotype is large. The rearrangement uses TRBV10-3 and TRBJ2-1; the TCRdb call, TRBD2, lacks DNA for checking. This CDR3 spans 15 amino acids. Germline V gene lookup returns CDR1 ENHRY and CDR2 SYGVKD. CDR3: CAISGNSAEGNEQFF.

This rearrangement joins TRBV6-5 to TRBJ2-2; the TRBD1 assignment by TCRdb is unverifiable without DNA. Germline loops: CDR1 MNHEY, CDR2 SVGAGI. CDR3 size: 15 residues. This chain's CDR3 is CASSYSGTGLGELFF.

This clonotype counts as medium-sized by frequency. This chain joins TRBV24-1 and TRBJ2-1; TCRdb reports TRBD2, a call that lacks DNA to check it against. The germline V gene encodes CDR1 KGHDR and CDR2 SFDVKD. The CDR3 loop spans 14 amino acids. This CDR3 reads CAPELAEFYNEQFF.

V usage is TRBV5-4 and J usage is TRBJ2-7; checking the TCRdb D call of TRBD1 is not possible without DNA. This CDR3 is 15 amino acids long. Germline lookup yields CDR1 SGHNT and CDR2 YYREEE (reference sequence). CDR3 amino acids: CASSLEGVSSYEQYF.

According to its frequency, this clonotype is medium-sized. The genes are TRBV12-3 or TRBV12-4 and TRBJ2-3; the TCRdb D gene call, TRBD1, has no DNA to confirm it. This CDR3 spans 16 amino acids. This chain's CDR3 is CASSPAGTGRADTQYF.

Considering frequency, this clonotype is large. This chain links TRBV7-2 with TRBJ1-2; TCRdb selects TRBD1, and the lack of DNA leaves this call unchecked. Germline V gene data show CDR1 as SGHTA and CDR2 as FQGNSA. There are 12 residues in the CDR3. The CDR3 sequence: CASSPRTGGYTF.

This clonotype is classed as medium-sized by frequency. The chain links TRBV10-3 to TRBJ2-2; the TCRdb call, TRBD2, lacks DNA for checking. CDR1 and CDR2 (germline): ENHRY, SYGVKD. This CDR3 is 18 amino acids long. The CDR3 is CAISDPTRGGGDTGELFF.

The rearrangement uses TRBV12-3 or TRBV12-4 and TRBJ2-6; as DNA is missing, the TRBD2 call by TCRdb cannot be tested. The CDR3 spans 18 residues. The CDR3 is CASSSVSGALSGANVLTF.

This clonotype registers medium-sized by frequency. The V gene is TRBV29-1, the J gene TRBJ2-5; TCRdb proposes TRBD2, but this gene call is untestable without DNA. The CDR3 has 15 residues. Germline CDR1 SQVTM, CDR2 ANQGSEA. CDR3 sequence reads: CSVGASGGARETQYF.

This clonotype ranks as medium-sized in terms of frequency. V usage is TRBV18 and J usage is TRBJ1-2. Germline CDR1 is KGHSH and CDR2 is LQKENI. The CDR3 is 13 residues long. CDR3 sequence reads: CASSPAVDSGYTF.

Frequency places this clonotype as medium-sized. The V and J genes are TRBV18 and TRBJ2-3; TCRdb proposes TRBD2, but this gene call is untestable without DNA. The germline V gene encodes CDR1 KGHSH and CDR2 LQKENI. The length of the CDR3 is 14 residues. The CDR3 protein is CASSPGRDSDTQYF. Together with reference TRBV18 and TRBJ2-3, the CDR3 gives the full variable domain: NAGVMQNPRHLVRRRGQEARLRCSPMKGHSHVYWYRQLPEEGLKFMVYLQKENIIDESGMPKERFSAEFPKEGPSILRIQQVVRGDSAAYFCASSPGRDSDTQYFGPGTRLTVL.

This clonotype registers medium-sized by frequency. V gene TRBV7-2 combines with J gene TRBJ2-5. The CDR3 consists of 13 residues. Per germline, CDR1 SGHTA and CDR2 FQGNSA. The CDR3 reads CASSTGVQETQYF.

J is TRBJ1-5 and V is TRBV15; the TCRdb D gene call, TRBD1, has no DNA to confirm it. The CDR3 covers 16 residues. Germline V CDR1 and CDR2: LNHNV, YYDKDF (reference sequence). This CDR3 reads CATSRDWAGGNQPQHF.

This clonotype is classed as medium-sized by frequency. The chain uses TRBV9 and TRBJ2-3; as DNA is missing, the TRBD1 call by TCRdb cannot be tested. The CDR3 is made up of 14 amino acids. CDR1 and CDR2 (germline): SGDLS, YYNGEE. The CDR3 region is CASSDYTGPDTQYF.

This chain joins TRBV7-9 and TRBJ1-1; TCRdb reports TRBD1, a call that lacks DNA to check it against. Germline V CDR1 and CDR2: SEHNR, FQNEAQ (reference sequence). The CDR3 covers 13 residues. The CDR3 loop is CASSGQSVSEAFF.

This clonotype registers medium-sized by frequency. The rearrangement links TRBV6-6 to TRBJ2-2; checking the TCRdb D call of TRBD1 is not possible without DNA. Germline-derived CDR1 and CDR2 are MNHNY and SVGAGI (reference sequence). This CDR3 region has 14 residues. The chain's CDR3 is CASSLGTGLGELFF.